This T cell receptor beta chain emerged from a study of beta chain features in type 1 diabetes. Across the study: Age and gender were similar between patients and healthy donors, as were cell yields.

This clone came up a few times. Antigen: not known. Via the markers CD45RO/CCR7/CD25/CD127/CD95/CD27, stem cell-like memory, regulatory, central memory and naive CD4+ cells were sorted. General study findings and limits: The naive, central memory and Treg TCRB repertoires showed an apparent similarity that was greater among patients than among healthy donors. Type 1 diabetes patients had VDJ junctions that carried fewer insertions and more deletions. All four CD4+ subsets from Type 1 diabetes patients carried moderately but significantly shorter TCRB CDR3s.

The CDR3 sequence is 15 residues long. Trimming removed 3 bases from V and 1 base from J; junction bases left unmatched: 3. CDR1 and CDR2 from the germline V gene are SGDLS and YYNGEE. Sequenced material consisted of expressed TCRB transcripts (all of the isolated RNA was reverse transcribed). Libraries were prepared by immunoSEQ multiplex PCR; TCRdb keeps only in-frame clonotypes and omits some of them. The sample has more than 250,000 clones; approximately 20% are singletons. The source material was naive CD4+ T cells from blood. The clonotype was recovered from a woman aged 40 to 49 with type 1 diabetes. The genes are TRBV9 and TRBJ2-5; TRBD2 aligns across 10 bases. The CDR3 nucleotides are TGTGCCAGCAGCGCTAGCGGGGGCCGCCAAGAGACCCAGTACTTC. Encoded protein: CASSASGGRQETQYF.